The 15 T cell receptor beta chains presented below share a single source sample, sequenced in a study of cytomegalovirus exposure and HLA in healthy donors. 60 Vbeta and 13 Jbeta primers were used in PCR. Assay used: immunoSEQ multiplex PCR; TCRdb lists only in-frame clones, some missing. The profile shows some 150,000 clones, 79% of them singletons. Sequencing was done on a sample of PBMCs. The receptors were sampled from a man aged 25 to 45 in good health and CMV-seropositive.

The V and J genes are TRBV9 and TRBJ2-7, with a tentative D call TRBD1 (6 bases). The CDR3 is 14 amino acids. V shed 4 bases and J shed 2 bases, with 13 bases lying between them. Germline loops: CDR1 SGDLS, CDR2 YYNGEE. CDR3 sequence reads: CASSPAGAPYEQYF. In DNA, the CDR3 is TGTGCCAGCAGCCCCGCAGGGGCCCCCTACGAGCAGTACTTC.

The chain recombines TRBV21-1 with TRBJ2-3; the table names TRBD2, a call not compared with the DNA. TRBV21-1 is described as a pseudogene. The CDR3 has 18 residues. CDR3 DNA sequence: TGTGCCAGCAGCCCCGACCCCGGACTAGCGGGGATCACAGATACGCAGTATTTT. This gives the protein CASSPDPGLAGITDTQYF.

The J gene is TRBJ2-7, the V gene TRBV18, with D unresolved. Between the trimmed V and J ends, which lost 5 bases and 7 bases, there was a span of 15 bases. Germline CDR1 KGHSH, CDR2 LQKENI. The CDR3 covers 13 residues. The CDR3 loop is CASSSKPTVEQYF. CDR3 coding DNA: TGTGCCAGCTCATCTAAACCCACGGTTGAGCAGTACTTC.

V usage is TRBV6-1 and J usage is TRBJ2-7; perhaps TRBD2 as D (7 bases). The germline V and J ends were trimmed by 4 bases and 3 bases, with 16 bases remaining between them. This CDR3 comprises 15 residues. Germline V gene lookup returns CDR1 MNHNS and CDR2 SASEGT. The DNA of the CDR3 is TGTGCCAGCAGTGGCGGCAGGGGAGGGGGCTACGAGCAGTACTTC. It translates to CASSGGRGGGYEQYF.

The V gene is TRBV6-5, the J gene TRBJ1-1, with TRBD1 as a possible D gene (6 bases). The V end lost 10 bases, the J end lost 5 bases, and 20 bases lay between the germline ends. CDR3 length equals 14 residues. Germline loops: CDR1 MNHEY, CDR2 SVGAGI. As DNA, the CDR3 is TGTGCCACCCTCCAGGGGAGCGAGGTGACTGAAGCTTTCTTT. Residues: CATLQGSEVTEAFF.

The V and J genes are TRBV2 and TRBJ1-1; D ambiguous. The CDR3 length is 13 residues. Trimming removed 6 bases at V and 1 base at J, with 9 bases between. Germline lookup yields CDR1 SNHLY and CDR2 FYNNEI. In nucleotides, the CDR3 is TGTGCCAGCAGGCAAACGGGGAACACTGAAGCTTTCTTT. It yields the protein CASRQTGNTEAFF.

The V and J genes are TRBV6-5 and TRBJ2-5; D may be TRBD2 (5 bases). Trimming cost V 5 bases and J 4 bases, with 17 bases left between them. Germline V gene lookup returns CDR1 MNHEY and CDR2 SVGAGI. CDR3 length equals 15 residues. CDR3 in amino acids: CASSMDSSRVETQYF. The CDR3 bases are TGTGCCAGCAGTATGGACTCGTCAAGAGTAGAGACCCAGTACTTC.

The CDR3 reads CASRQGLDQPQHF. The CDR3 region has the DNA TGTGCCAGTAGACAGGGTCTCGATCAGCCCCAGCATTTT. V gene TRBV19 combines with J gene TRBJ1-5; D is perhaps TRBD1 (6 bases). V was clipped by 6 bases and J by 5 bases, with 11 bases between them. From germline, CDR1 is LNHDA and CDR2 SQIVND (reference sequence). This CDR3 is 13 amino acids long. Based on the CDR3 plus reference TRBV19 and TRBJ1-5, the full variable domain is DGGITQSPKYLFRKEGQNVTLSCEQNLNHDAMYWYRQDPGQGLRLIYYSQIVNDFQKGDIAEGYSVSREKKESFPLTVTSAQKNPTAFYLCASRQGLDQPQHFGDGTRLSIL.

The chain has TRBV29-1 and TRBJ2-1; 8 bases are a match to TRBD2. Looked up from germline, CDR1 is SQVTM and CDR2 is ANQGSEA. There are 12 residues in the CDR3. The V gene end was trimmed by 6 bases and the J gene end by 9 bases; junction bases not matched to a gene: 7. The CDR3 DNA is TGCAGCGTCGTGGCGGGGGGCGGTGAGCAGTTCTTC. Translated, it gives CSVVAGGGEQFF.

The genes are TRBV10-3 and TRBJ2-5; perhaps TRBD2 as D (6 bases). The J call may be faulty, since TRBJ2-7 better matches the DNA end. The CDR3 is 18 amino acids. Germline V gene data show CDR1 as ENHRY and CDR2 as SYGVKD. The CDR3 is CAISESGKGGRSSYEQYF. In DNA, the CDR3 is TGTGCCATCAGTGAGTCGGGGAAGGGAGGAAGAAGCTCCTACGAGCAGTACTTC.

The chain employs TRBV5-1 and TRBJ2-3, with D possibly being TRBD2 (5 bases). V was clipped by 0 bases and J by 2 bases, with 10 bases between them. CDR3 size: 15 residues. Germline CDR1 is SGHRS and CDR2 is YFSETQ. CDR3 nucleotides: TGCGCCAGCAGCTTGGGCAGCGGAAACACAGATACGCAGTATTTT. Translation gives CASSLGSGNTDTQYF.

V and J are TRBV14 and TRBJ1-2; TRBD1 matches at 7 bases. Trimming removed 1 base from V and 2 bases from J; junction bases left unmatched: 7. The CDR3 has 16 amino acids. CDR1 and CDR2 (germline): SGHDN, FVKESK. The CDR3 spells CASSQVAGTENYGYTF. CDR3 DNA: TGTGCCAGCAGCCAAGTTGCCGGGACAGAAAACTATGGCTACACCTTC.

This chain uses TRBV7-9 with TRBJ2-5, with 13 bases aligning to TRBD2. This CDR3 contains 16 residues. Trimming took 2 bases from V and 5 from J; bases not matched to a gene: 5. Germline V lookup: CDR1 SEHNR, CDR2 FQNEAQ (reference sequence). The CDR3 protein is CASSLTSGGAMETQYF. The CDR3 DNA follows: TGTGCCAGCAGCTTAACTAGCGGGGGGGCCATGGAGACCCAGTACTTC.

This clone appeared once. The rearrangement joins TRBV28 to TRBJ2-2; TRBD1 matches at 7 bases. With V trimmed by 1 base and J by 1 base, 6 bases remained unmatched. The germline V gene has CDR1 MDHEN and CDR2 SYDVKM. CDR3 length: 17 amino acids. CDR3 sequence (DNA): TGTGCCAGCAGTTTATCCTTGGGACAGTTGAACACCGGGGAGCTGTTTTTT. As protein: CASSLSLGQLNTGELFF.

The V call is TRBV4-3, the J call TRBJ1-3; 10 bases match TRBD1. The J segment lost 2 bases and the V segment lost 4 bases, leaving 8 bases of the junction unmatched. This CDR3 has 17 residues. From germline, CDR1 is LGHNA and CDR2 YSLEER. CDR3 coding DNA: TGCGCCAGCAGCCGTGGGACTGGACAGGGGGCTGGAAACACCATATATTTT. Its protein is CASSRGTGQGAGNTIYF.